This record covers a single TCR beta chain. Its antigen is still unknown. Amplification targeted TCR beta CDR3 regions from RNA transcripts. HTBI primers were employed in a first-round RT-PCR of the TCR CDR3. TCRdb recomputed calls from the multiplex PCR reads with MiXCR, one row per CDR3 protein. The profile covers hundreds of thousands of distinct CDR3 sequences, with approximately 14% appearing a single time and 3.5% to 4.5% taken by the ten largest. This entry belongs to a study of T cells in Graves' hyperthyroidism and ophthalmopathy. Findings of the study overall: Most expanded thyroid clonotypes above 0.001 recurred in blood.

The CDR3 length is 15 residues. The germline V gene encodes CDR1 MGHRA and CDR2 YSYEKL. The V end lost 1 base, the J end lost 2 bases, and 11 bases lay between the germline ends. Sequencing used blood. The sequence came from a middle-aged woman with Graves' ophthalmopathy. This chain links TRBV4-1 with TRBJ1-2; maybe TRBD1 (5 bases). This chain's CDR3 is CASSQGPGGNYGYTF. The CDR3 DNA sequence: TGCGCCAGCAGCCAAGGGCCCGGGGGGAACTATGGCTACACCTTC.